The 26 T cell receptor beta chains listed next were all sequenced from one sample in a study of T-cell reconstitution after alpha-beta-depleted transplantation in children. Preparation of the TCRbeta library involved a method that used unique molecular identifiers. TCRdb processed the PCR reads anew with MiXCR; each CDR3 protein has one entry. The sample comprises about 260,000 distinct CDR3 sequences, around a tenth of which are singletons, and around 20% rests with the top ten. This specimen consisted of peripheral blood, obtained 180 days after TCRalphabeta/CD19-depleted stem cell transplant. The source is a male patient aged 2-10 years who had a stem cell transplant for chronic granulomatous disease, so the T cells may come from the graft donor.

Ten or more counts support this clonotype. The chain joins TRBV4-1 to TRBJ2-1, with D possibly TRBD2 on 6 matching bases. Trimming left V 1 base short and J 14 bases short, with 12 bases between. The CDR3 extends over 12 amino acids. The germline gives CDR1 MGHRA, CDR2 YSYEKL. This CDR3 is CASSQGGDSEFF. DNA for the CDR3: TGCGCCAGCAGCCAAGGAGGGGACTCTGAGTTCTTC.

With regard to this clonotype: Being one base from a much bigger clone, this may be a read error. This chain connects TRBV28 to TRBJ2-5, with D perhaps matching TRBD2 (6 bases). Germline V gene data show CDR1 as MDHEN and CDR2 as SYDVKM. V lost 6 bases and J lost 1, with 21 bases in between. The CDR3 is 17 amino acids. The CDR3 spells CASRRVFVAASQETQYF. The DNA of the CDR3 is TGTGCCAGCAGGAGGGTCTTCGTAGCGGCCTCCCAAGAGACCCAGTACTTC. The full variable domain, with the rest looked up from reference TRBV28 and TRBJ2-5, is DVKVTQSSRYLVKRTGEKVFLECVQDMDHENMFWYRQDPGLGLRLIYFSYDVKMKEKGDIPEGYSVSREKKERFSLILESASTNQTSMYLCASRRVFVAASQETQYFGPGTRLLVL.

Many counts were recorded for this clonotype. The CDR3 bases are TGTGCCAGCAGTTTATGGGGGACAGGGGGCGGCACCGGGGAGCTGTTTTTT. As protein: CASSLWGTGGGTGELFF. V usage is TRBV28 and J usage is TRBJ2-2, with TRBD1 matching 12 bases. CDR3 length: 17 residues. The germline V gene encodes CDR1 MDHEN and CDR2 SYDVKM. The ends lost 0 bases at V and 4 bases at J; junction bases unmatched: 3.

This clonotype showed up many times. J is TRBJ2-7 and V is TRBV6-5; the match to TRBD2 covers 8 bases. The CDR3 sequence is 16 residues long. The junction had 5 bases not matched to a gene; V was cut back by 0 bases and J by 1 base. Germline CDR1 is MNHEY and CDR2 is SVGAGI. The CDR3: CASSYSGVAGSYEQYF. The CDR3 DNA reads as TGTGCCAGCAGTTACTCGGGGGTAGCGGGATCCTACGAGCAGTACTTC.

This clonotype was counted at least ten times. The V call is TRBV7-2, the J call TRBJ2-3; 10 bases are shared with TRBD2. This CDR3 has 16 residues. V gave up 1 base and J gave up 4 bases; unmatched junction bases: 5. Per the germline V gene, CDR1 is SGHTA and CDR2 is FQGNSA. The CDR3 protein is CASSLGGAGGPDTQYF. The CDR3, as DNA: TGTGCCAGCAGCTTAGGTGGAGCGGGGGGGCCAGATACGCAGTATTTT.

At least ten counts were recorded for this clonotype. The chain is built from TRBV5-6 and TRBJ2-6; a possible D gene is TRBD2 (5 bases). Trimming stripped 4 bases from V and 4 bases from J, with 18 bases between. Germline V gene data show CDR1 as SGHDT and CDR2 as YYEEEE. This CDR3 region has 17 residues. CDR3 bases: TGTGCCAGCAGCCGAATGAACGGGGTGCGCGGGGCCAACGTCCTGACTTTC. Amino acids: CASSRMNGVRGANVLTF.

This clonotype was detected many times. V usage is TRBV5-1 and J usage is TRBJ2-1, with unresolved D. The V end was cut by 0 bases, the J end by 10 bases, with 14 bases between. The CDR3 is 14 residues long. Looked up from germline, CDR1 is SGHRS and CDR2 is YFSETQ. The CDR3 loop reads CASSLEQPDSEQFF. CDR3 sequence (DNA): TGCGCCAGCAGCTTGGAACAGCCCGATTCCGAGCAGTTCTTC.

This clonotype was recorded at least ten times. The CDR3 sequence: CSAKDRGLEDTQYF. The CDR3 coding sequence is TGCAGTGCCAAGGACAGGGGGCTTGAAGATACGCAGTATTTT. The genes are TRBV20-1 and TRBJ2-3, with 11 bases that match TRBD1. Germline CDR1 is DFQATT and CDR2 is SNEGSKA (reference sequence). V was pared by 6 bases and J by 5 bases, with 7 bases of the junction left unmatched. The CDR3 sequence is 14 residues long.

This clonotype has at least ten counts. The chain recombines TRBV5-1 with TRBJ2-2, with 9 bases identical to TRBD2. V was clipped by 0 bases and J by 5 bases; unmatched bases: 8. The germline CDR1 and CDR2 sequences are SGHRS and YFSETQ. The CDR3 contains 17 residues. The chain's CDR3 is CASSLEVAGVWTGELFF. The CDR3 DNA follows: TGCGCCAGCAGCTTGGAGGTAGCGGGAGTTTGGACCGGGGAGCTGTTTTTT.

In the case of this clonotype: A much larger clonotype is one base distant, so this may be a read error. The chain carries TRBV2 and TRBJ2-3; 8 bases are a match to TRBD2. V lost 0 bases to trimming and J lost 2 bases; unmatched junction nucleotides: 10. The CDR3 loop spans 18 amino acids. Germline V gives CDR1 SNHLY, CDR2 FYNNEI. The CDR3 reads CASSEAVQAGDPTDTQYF. In DNA, the CDR3 is TGTGCCAGCAGTGAAGCGGTCCAAGCGGGAGACCCCACAGATACGCAGTATTTT.

At least ten counts were recorded for this clonotype. In DNA, the CDR3 is TGCGCCAGCAGCCCGGTTTGGGGCAGGCTAGAACAAGAGACCCAGTACTTC. Translated, it gives CASSPVWGRLEQETQYF. The chain links TRBV5-1 to TRBJ2-5; D may be TRBD1 (5 bases). Per the germline V gene, CDR1 is SGHRS and CDR2 is YFSETQ. This CDR3 has 17 residues. The ends were cut back, 4 bases at V and 2 bases at J, with 21 bases in the middle.

Many counts were recorded for this clonotype. This chain links TRBV20-1 with TRBJ1-4, with TRBD1 identical over 8 bases. The CDR3 is made up of 14 amino acids. V shed 3 bases, J shed 8 bases, and the junction held 8 bases outside the gene matches. CDR1 and CDR2 from the germline V gene are DFQATT and SNEGSKA (reference sequence). CDR3 sequence reads: CSARSGGAQEKLFF. CDR3 nucleotides: TGCAGTGCTAGGTCAGGGGGCGCGCAAGAAAAACTGTTTTTT.

This clonotype was recorded many times. The chain couples TRBV11-2 to TRBJ2-7; 7 positions match TRBD1. Germline CDR1 and CDR2: SGHAT and FQNNGV. Trimming at V came to 1 base and at J to 3 bases, leaving 3 bases not matched to a gene. CDR3 size: 14 residues. The chain's CDR3 is CASSLGAGGYEQYF. CDR3 nucleotides: TGTGCCAGCAGCTTAGGGGCAGGGGGCTACGAGCAGTACTTC. The complete variable domain, with remaining parts taken from reference TRBV11-2 and TRBJ2-7, reads EAGVAQSPRYKIIEKRQSVAFWCNPISGHATLYWYQQILGQGPKLLIQFQNNGVVDDSQLPKDRFSAERLKGVDSTLKIQPAKLEDSAVYLCASSLGAGGYEQYFGPGTRLTVT.

This clonotype has ten or more counts. The genes are TRBV28 and TRBJ2-1, with 9 bases aligning to TRBD1. Unmatched junction bases numbered 6, after V lost 7 bases and J lost 2 bases. The CDR3 contains 15 residues. CDR1 and CDR2 (germline): MDHEN, SYDVKM. The CDR3 coding sequence is TGTGCCAGCACCCGGGACAGGGCTCCCTACAATGAGCAGTTCTTC. Translating gives CASTRDRAPYNEQFF.

The rearrangement links TRBV20-1 to TRBJ2-1; D is uncertain. CDR3 length equals 12 residues. V gave up 2 bases and J gave up 8 bases, with 10 bases separating them. Germline CDR1 DFQATT, CDR2 SNEGSKA (reference sequence). The CDR3 nucleotides are TGCAGTGCTAGACGGCCAGCGCATGAGCAGTTCTTC. It translates to CSARRPAHEQFF.

This clonotype was picked up many times. This chain connects TRBV5-6 to TRBJ1-1; D possibly corresponds to TRBD1 (5 bases). Germline-derived CDR1 and CDR2 are SGHDT and YYEEEE. Trimming took 0 bases from V and 1 from J, leaving 10 bases between them. The CDR3 contains 15 residues. The CDR3 sequence: CASSLVRGRNTEAFF. The CDR3 nucleotides read TGTGCCAGCAGCTTGGTAAGGGGAAGGAACACTGAAGCTTTCTTT.

As to this clonotype: A read error is the likely source, as a far larger clone sits one nucleotide away. This chain joins TRBV12-3 or TRBV12-4 and TRBJ2-5, with D uncertain. This CDR3 is built from 11 residues. V lost 5 bases and J 3 bases, leaving 4 bases between the germline ends. CDR3 coding DNA: TGTGCCAGCAGTCATAAAGAGACCCAGTACTTC. Amino acids: CASSHKETQYF.

This clonotype was seen repeatedly, ten times or more. J is TRBJ2-1 and V is TRBV7-2, with D unclear. The germline V gene encodes CDR1 SGHTA and CDR2 FQGNSA. CDR3 size: 15 residues. Trimming removed 4 bases from V and 0 bases from J, with 10 bases in between. The CDR3 spells CASSSPQSSYNEQFF. The DNA of the CDR3 is TGTGCCAGCAGCTCCCCCCAGAGCTCCTACAATGAGCAGTTCTTC.

This clonotype was detected many times. The genes are TRBV20-1 and TRBJ1-5; TRBD1 matches at 7 bases. Trimming took 7 bases from V and 0 from J; bases not matched to a gene: 9. The CDR3 has 15 amino acids. The V gene's germline CDR1 is DFQATT and CDR2 SNEGSKA (reference sequence). CDR3: CSVTTGSHSNQPQHF. The CDR3 DNA reads TGCAGTGTTACGACAGGGTCCCATAGCAATCAGCCCCAGCATTTT.

This clonotype was picked up many times. The chain joins TRBV12-3 or TRBV12-4 to TRBJ2-3; the match to TRBD1 covers 9 bases. CDR3 length: 16 residues. The V gene end was trimmed by 5 bases and the J gene end by 0 bases; junction bases not matched to a gene: 6. The CDR3 region has the DNA TGTGCCAGCAGTCTACAGGGGGCCACTAGCACAGATACGCAGTATTTT. Translation: CASSLQGATSTDTQYF.

In its sample, this clonotype was seen many times. The chain joins TRBV20-1 to TRBJ2-7, with 8 bases identical to TRBD2. The ends lost 3 bases at V and 2 bases at J; junction bases unmatched: 6. The CDR3 contains 14 residues. CDR1 and CDR2 from the germline V gene are DFQATT and SNEGSKA (reference sequence). Written as DNA, the CDR3 is TGCAGTGCTAGTTGGCGGGGGGCAACCTACGAGCAGTACTTC. Translating gives CSASWRGATYEQYF.

This clonotype was observed at least ten times. J is TRBJ2-3 and V is TRBV5-1; D perhaps matches TRBD2 (5 bases). Germline V gives CDR1 SGHRS, CDR2 YFSETQ. V was trimmed by 3 bases and J by 2 bases, leaving 7 bases between them. The CDR3 consists of 13 residues. The CDR3 coding sequence is TGCGCCAGCAGCTGGACTGTCACAGATACGCAGTATTTT. This gives the protein CASSWTVTDTQYF. Full variable domain (rest looked up from reference TRBV5-1 and TRBJ2-3): KAGVTQTPRYLIKTRGQQVTLSCSPISGHRSVSWYQQTPGQGLQFLFEYFSETQRNKGNFPGRFSGRQFSNSRSEMNVSTLELGDSALYLCASSWTVTDTQYFGPGTRLTVL.

Ten or more counts support this clonotype. The V gene is TRBV6-1, the J gene TRBJ1-2; no clear D. Germline V gene sequence: CDR1 MNHNS, CDR2 SASEGT. V lost 6 bases and J lost 1, with 9 bases in between. This CDR3 is 13 amino acids long. The CDR3 loop reads CASRLTVNYGYTF. CDR3 nucleotide sequence: TGTGCCAGCAGACTGACTGTTAACTATGGCTACACCTTC.

To note about this clonotype: This may come from a read error, since a much larger clone is one base off. The V and J genes are TRBV20-1 and TRBJ2-2; D may correspond to TRBD1 or TRBD2 (5 bases each). This CDR3 has 15 residues. The germline V gene encodes CDR1 DFQATT and CDR2 SNEGSKA (reference sequence). The CDR3 reads CSASPPGPNTGELSF. CDR3 sequence (DNA): TGCAGTGCTAGCCCGCCGGGACCCAACACCGGGGAGCTGTCTTTT.

This clonotype was seen at least ten times. The V gene is TRBV28, the J gene TRBJ2-4; 9 nucleotides line up with TRBD2. V shed 11 bases, J shed 5 bases, and the junction held 7 bases outside the gene matches. Germline-derived CDR1 and CDR2 are MDHEN and SYDVKM. CDR3 length: 13 amino acids. CDR3 amino acids: CAHGGRAENIQYF. The CDR3 DNA reads TGTGCCCACGGCGGGAGGGCCGAAAACATTCAGTACTTC.

On this clonotype itself: This sequence may be a read error, since a much larger clone differs from it by one base. The J gene is TRBJ2-3, the V gene TRBV6-1; 10 bases fit TRBD1. The CDR3 sequence is 15 residues long. V lost 10 bases and J lost 1; bases outside the gene matches: 8. Germline lookup yields CDR1 MNHNS and CDR2 SASEGT. CDR3: CANRGTGARTDTQYF. In DNA, the CDR3 is TGTGCCAACAGGGGGACAGGGGCTCGCACAGATACGCAGTATTTT.